This is a list of T cell receptor beta chains from one sample in a study of T cells in Graves' hyperthyroidism and ophthalmopathy. TCRdb passed the multiplex PCR reads through MiXCR, listing each CDR3 protein once. The data contain about 510,000 distinct CDR3 sequences, about 15% of them singletons. Sequences were obtained from blood. All receptors come from a woman aged 35 to 49 with Graves' hyperthyroidism. Both conserved end residues are part of each CDR3. D genes are given only for firm matches. Clone size appears in some rows only: once, few, many, or a class for an expanded clone.

J gene,V gene,D gene,clone size,CDR3 DNA,CDR3 protein
TRBJ1-2,TRBV20-1,TRBD1,few,TGCAGTGCTAGAGATCTAAATGGGACAGGCAACAAATATGGCTACACCTTC,CSARDLNGTGNKYGYTF
TRBJ2-1,TRBV20-1,TRBD2,many,TGCAGTGCTAGCGATGACCTCAGACTAGCGGGAGGCAATGAGCAGTTCTTC,CSASDDLRLAGGNEQFF
TRBJ1-1,TRBV10-3,-,few,TGTGCCATCAGTGAGTCTAAGCGAACGGGCACTGAAGCTTTCTTT,CAISESKRTGTEAFF
TRBJ2-1,TRBV5-4,-,-,TGTGCCAGCAGCCCGCCCGACTTTACCTACAATGAGCAGTTCTTC,CASSPPDFTYNEQFF
TRBJ1-1,TRBV19,-,-,TGTGCCAGTAGCCCGGGACCGAAATACATGAACACTGAAGCTTTCTTT,CASSPGPKYMNTEAFF
TRBJ2-7,TRBV24-1,TRBD1,many,TGTGCCACCAGTGAGCCCGACAGGGGCGAGCAGTACTTC,CATSEPDRGEQYF
TRBJ1-5,TRBV5-1,TRBD1,few,TGCGCCAGCAGCCCAGACGGGGACAGTCTAAGGCCCCAGCATTTT,CASSPDGDSLRPQHF
TRBJ2-2,TRBV5-4,-,few,TGTGCCAGCAGCGGAGGGGGAAAAACCGGGGAGCTGTTTTTT,CASSGGGKTGELFF
TRBJ2-7,TRBV16,TRBD1,many,TGTGCCAGCAGCCAAGACAGGGGGTACTCCTACGAGCAGTACTTC,CASSQDRGYSYEQYF
TRBJ2-1,TRBV12-3/TRBV12-4,-,few,TGTGCCAGCAGTTTATCAGGCGTGCTCAATGAGCAGTTCTTC,CASSLSGVLNEQFF
TRBJ2-4,TRBV3-1,TRBD2,many,TGTGCCAGCAGCCAAACCGGGACTAGTGGCATTCAGTACTTC,CASSQTGTSGIQYF
TRBJ2-5,TRBV6-2/TRBV6-3,TRBD2,-,TGTGCCAGCAGTACTCTTTCGGCGGGAGGTGGGGAGACCCAGTACTTC,CASSTLSAGGGETQYF
TRBJ1-5,TRBV30,-,many,TGTGCCTGGAGTGTAATGGGGAATCAGCCCCAGCATTTT,CAWSVMGNQPQHF
TRBJ2-7,TRBV3-1,TRBD2,few,TGTGCCAGCAGCTCCCGGACTAGCGGCGCTTTGGACGAGCAGTACTTC,CASSSRTSGALDEQYF
TRBJ1-1,TRBV3-1,-,few,TGTGCCAGCAGCCAAGAGCTGGGCTCTAGGGGTCTTAACACTGAAGCTTTCTTT,CASSQELGSRGLNTEAFF
TRBJ2-7,TRBV18,-,-,TGTGCCAGCTCACCAATTCGGGGGATGGATGTCGAGCAGTACTTC,CASSPIRGMDVEQYF
TRBJ2-1,TRBV2,-,many,TGTGCCAGCAGTGATCGCCAGCGGACCTACAATGAGCAGTTCTTC,CASSDRQRTYNEQFF
TRBJ1-2,TRBV3-1,TRBD1,many,TGTGCCAGCAGCCCGACAGGGAGTAACTATGGCTACACCTTC,CASSPTGSNYGYTF
TRBJ1-4,TRBV3-1,-,many,TGTGCCAGCAGGGCCGGAACTAATGAAAAACTGTTTTTT,CASRAGTNEKLFF
TRBJ2-7,TRBV20-1,-,-,TGCAGTGCTAGAGGGGACACAGGGAGCGGCGAGCAGTACTTC,CSARGDTGSGEQYF
TRBJ2-2,TRBV6-5,TRBD2,-,TGTGCCAGCAGTTACTCAACTAGCGGGAGGGGTGCCACCGGGGAGCTGTTTTTT,CASSYSTSGRGATGELFF
TRBJ2-7,TRBV29-1,-,many,TGCAGCGTTGTCGACAGTGCCTCCTACGAGCAGTACTTC,CSVVDSASYEQYF
TRBJ2-7,TRBV7-2,-,-,TGTGCCAGCAAAGCCTATGAGGGGGAGGGCGGCGAGCAGTACTTC,CASKAYEGEGGEQYF
TRBJ2-6,TRBV7-2,-,-,TGTGCCAGCAGCGAATATAGCTCTGGGGCCAACGTCCTGACTTTC,CASSEYSSGANVLTF
TRBJ2-1,TRBV9,-,few,TGTGCCAGCAGCGTAGACCATGAGCAGTTCTTC,CASSVDHEQFF
TRBJ1-1,TRBV7-2,-,-,TGTGCCACCCGGGCTATTACGAACACTGAAGCTTTCTTT,CATRAITNTEAFF
TRBJ2-1,TRBV30,TRBD1,many,TGTGCCTGGACAGGAGGGACAGGGGCCGATGAGCAGTTCTTC,CAWTGGTGADEQFF
TRBJ1-5,TRBV20-1,-,few,TGCAGTGCTAGAGACCGGGGGGCAAGACTTAGCAATCAGCCCCAGCATTTT,CSARDRGARLSNQPQHF
TRBJ2-5,TRBV7-3,TRBD1,few,TGTGCCAGCGGGATGAAGGGACAGAAACAAGAGACCCAGTACTTC,CASGMKGQKQETQYF
TRBJ2-6,TRBV2,-,-,TGTGCCAGCAGGCGGGCTAGCGGGGCCAACGTCCTGACTTTC,CASRRASGANVLTF
TRBJ2-2,TRBV5-4,TRBD2,few,TGTGCCAGCAGCAGTGGGCTAGCGGGGGCCCTGGGCACCGGGGAGCTGTTTTTT,CASSSGLAGALGTGELFF
TRBJ2-7,TRBV3-1,-,many,TGTGCCAGCAGCCAAGTCTCACTTTTCGAGGACCCCTACGAGCAGTACTTC,CASSQVSLFEDPYEQYF
TRBJ2-6,TRBV5-5,-,-,TGTGCCAGCAGCGCCTCAGGAACTGGGGCCAACGTCCTGACTTTC,CASSASGTGANVLTF
TRBJ2-1,TRBV16,-,-,TGTGCCAGCAGCCAATCTAAGGCTTACAATGAGCAGTTCTTC,CASSQSKAYNEQFF
TRBJ2-3,TRBV5-1,-,few,TGCGCCAGCAGCAGAGATGGGGCGGAGAACCGGTATTTT,CASSRDGAENRYF
TRBJ1-5,TRBV10-3,-,-,TGTGCCATCAGTGCCGTGGGAGATCAGCCCCAGCATTTT,CAISAVGDQPQHF
TRBJ1-1,TRBV29-1,TRBD1,many,TGCAGCGTTGAAGCCGGGACAGATATGAACACTGAAGCTTTCTTT,CSVEAGTDMNTEAFF
TRBJ2-5,TRBV6-1,-,few,TGTGCCAGCAGTGACAGGGGAGCGTACCAAGAGACCCAGTACTTC,CASSDRGAYQETQYF
TRBJ2-7,TRBV27,TRBD1,many,TGTGCCAGCAGTCTCGGACAGGGTGGGCGAGAGCAGTACTTC,CASSLGQGGREQYF
TRBJ2-2,TRBV11-2,-,many,TGTGCCAGCAGCTTAGCACTAATAGCGTCGAACACCGGGGAGCTGTTTTTT,CASSLALIASNTGELFF
TRBJ2-5,TRBV2,TRBD1,-,TGTGCCAGCAGTGAGGGGACAGGCTTGGAGACCCAGTACTTC,CASSEGTGLETQYF
TRBJ1-3,TRBV28,-,many,TGTGCCAGCAGTTTTTACGGGGGGGGTGTAAGAGGAAACACCATATATTTT,CASSFYGGGVRGNTIYF
TRBJ2-7,TRBV12-3/TRBV12-4,-,many,TGTGCCAGCAGCCCTAAATCGACAGGCCTCCCTAGGTACGAGCAGTACTTC,CASSPKSTGLPRYEQYF
TRBJ1-1,TRBV20-1,-,few,TGCAGTGCTAAGGCGGGGAACACTGAAGCTTTCTTT,CSAKAGNTEAFF
TRBJ2-7,TRBV3-1,-,-,TGTGCCAGCAGCCAAGATCCGGCAGGGTCAGCTTTCGAGCAGTACTTC,CASSQDPAGSAFEQYF
TRBJ2-7,TRBV27,TRBD1,many,TGTGCCAGCAGTCTATCCCCGACAGGGGGGCGAAAGTCCTACGAGCAGTACTTC,CASSLSPTGGRKSYEQYF
TRBJ2-7,TRBV24-1,-,-,TGTGCCACCAGTGGGCCGGGGAGCTACGAGCAGTACTTC,CATSGPGSYEQYF
TRBJ2-2,TRBV7-3,TRBD2,-,TGTGCCAGCAGCCCTGACGGCTTAGCGGGGAACACCGGGGAGCTGTTTTTT,CASSPDGLAGNTGELFF
TRBJ2-1,TRBV19,TRBD1,few,TGTGCCAGTAGTTCCGGGACAGGGTCGGTTGAGCAGTTCTTC,CASSSGTGSVEQFF
TRBJ1-4,TRBV5-1,-,-,TGCGCCAGCAGCTTGGCAGGGTCTAACAATGAAAAACTGTTTTTT,CASSLAGSNNEKLFF
TRBJ1-5,TRBV6-5,-,-,TGTGCCAGCAGTTACGGGGTGGGCAATCAGCCCCAGCATTTT,CASSYGVGNQPQHF
TRBJ2-2,TRBV9,TRBD1,-,TGTGCCAGCAGAGACGACAGGGGTGGCCCCGGGGAGCTGTTTTTT,CASRDDRGGPGELFF
TRBJ2-3,TRBV5-4,TRBD2,-,TGTGCCAGCAGCTTGAGTTTCCGTTCTAGCGGGAGTATGCCCCAAGGGGCAGATACGCAGTATTTT,CASSLSFRSSGSMPQGADTQYF
TRBJ2-2,TRBV6-1,TRBD1,few,TGTGCCAGCAGTGAGGACAGGGGGCTCACCGGGGAGCTGTTTTTT,CASSEDRGLTGELFF
TRBJ2-5,TRBV5-1,TRBD2,few,TGCGCCAGCAGCTTGGCCGGCGGGAGTGGGGAGACCCAGTACTTC,CASSLAGGSGETQYF
TRBJ1-5,TRBV29-1,-,-,TGCAGCGTCGCCGCCGGACCATTCCCCCAGCATTTT,CSVAAGPFPQHF
TRBJ1-4,TRBV19,-,many,TGTGCCAGCGCGATCCGGAGCCGTGAAAAACTGTTTTTT,CASAIRSREKLFF
TRBJ2-7,TRBV20-1,-,many,TGCAGTGCTAGAGACCCCGCCGGGCAGGAGCCCTACGAGCAGTACTTC,CSARDPAGQEPYEQYF
TRBJ2-7,TRBV12-3/TRBV12-4,-,few,TGTGCCAGCAGAACCCAGAGTACCTACGAGCAGTACTTC,CASRTQSTYEQYF
TRBJ1-1,TRBV19,-,many,TGTGCCAGTAGTATCCCGGGGGCACCGTGGGGAGGAGCTTTCTTT,CASSIPGAPWGGAFF